This T cell receptor (beta chain) was found in a study of blood T cell repertoires in COVID-19. In germline, CDR1 is MGHRA, CDR2 YSYEKL. This CDR3 region has 17 residues. Germline trimming cut 0 bases from V and 0 bases from J; bases unmatched to any gene: 4. Only one count was recorded for this clone. The same CDR3 can be traced to other DNA sequences in this sample. The table came from immunoSEQ multiplex PCR; TCRdb's copy has only in-frame clones and leaves some out. This table has approximately 120,000 clones, 88% appearing once. Sequenced sample: peripheral blood. This TCR was recovered from a human donor in a cohort sampled during active COVID-19. V gene TRBV4-1 combines with J gene TRBJ2-3, with TRBD2 matching over 9 bases. The CDR3 loop is CASSQESGRPSTDTQYF. DNA for the CDR3: TGCGCCAGCAGCCAAGAAAGCGGGAGGCCGAGCACAGATACGCAGTATTTT.